Below are 5 T cell receptor beta chains sequenced from a single sample in a study of T cells after posttransplantation cyclophosphamide. Assay used: immunoSEQ multiplex PCR; TCRdb lists only in-frame clones, some missing. The repertoire consists of roughly 25,000 clones, none detected only once. A marrow graft followed busulfan-fludarabine conditioning, with cyclophosphamide on days +3 and +4. Sequenced here: PBMCs, sampled after allogeneic stem cell transplant with posttransplant cyclophosphamide. The receptors here all came from a male patient under 35 who received an allogeneic stem cell transplant from a related donor, was CMV-positive, and had no GVHD. Part of the T cell pool may stem from the graft donor.

The sample holds many counts of this clone. The chain employs TRBV5-1 and TRBJ2-7; D is possibly TRBD2 (5 bases). The germline V gene encodes CDR1 SGHRS and CDR2 YFSETQ. V was pared by 0 bases and J by 5 bases, with 9 bases between. This CDR3 has 13 amino acids. The CDR3 DNA reads TGCGCCAGCAGCTTGGTACGAGGGAACGAGCAGTACTTC. This translates into CASSLVRGNEQYF.

The sample holds many counts of this clone. The J gene is TRBJ2-7, the V gene TRBV4-1; 7 bases align to TRBD1. Germline assignment: CDR1 MGHRA and CDR2 YSYEKL. Trimming took 3 bases from V and 2 from J; bases not matched to a gene: 13. CDR3 length equals 17 residues. In nucleotides, the CDR3 is TGCGCCAGCAGCCACTTCTCCGGGACAGCTCCAACCTACGAGCAGTACTTC. Residues: CASSHFSGTAPTYEQYF.

This clone was seen at least ten times. The chain has TRBV11-2 and TRBJ2-7; D remains unclear. The germline V gene has CDR1 SGHAT and CDR2 FQNNGV. There are 14 residues in the CDR3. The V end lost 5 bases, the J end lost 0 bases, and 11 bases lay between the germline ends. CDR3 region: CASSPRRISYEQYF. Written as DNA, the CDR3 is TGTGCCAGCAGCCCGAGGAGAATCTCCTACGAGCAGTACTTC.

This clone was counted many times. This sample includes further DNA sequences coding for the same CDR3. The chain has TRBV6-5 and TRBJ1-2, with D perhaps matching TRBD1 (6 bases). Germline CDR1 and CDR2: MNHEY and SVGAGI. Trimming left V 6 bases short and J 2 bases short, with 13 bases between. The CDR3 totals 14 residues. CDR3 sequence reads: CASRPTGSNYGYTF. In nucleotides, the CDR3 is TGTGCCAGCAGACCCACAGGGTCCAACTATGGCTACACCTTC.

This clone was seen ten or more times. The chain has TRBV10-3 and TRBJ2-5, with 10 bases fitting TRBD2. V shed 3 bases and J 2 bases; nucleotides not matched to a gene: 3. This CDR3 is built from 15 residues. Germline V gene sequence: CDR1 ENHRY, CDR2 SYGVKD. This CDR3 is CAISEPGLAQETQYF. CDR3 DNA: TGTGCCATCAGTGAACCGGGACTAGCGCAAGAGACCCAGTACTTC.